This TCR beta chain comes out of a study of regulatory T cells in long-lasting Graves disease (dated by TCRdb to about 2021). Some background on the complete study: Persistent Graves' disease meant more than 5 years of antithyroid drug treatment with TSH receptor autoantibodies that stayed positive. The study took place in China and was registered as a clinical trial. In the clinical cohort, patients with persistent Graves' disease had used antithyroid drugs for an average of about 9.3 years. Persistent Graves' disease patients were compared with newly diagnosed Graves' disease patients by peripheral blood TCR sequencing and RNA sequencing. A total of about 35 samples underwent TCR sequencing: some 13 from persistent and some 20 from newly diagnosed Graves' disease patients.

The time point label here, explained by the study, means: persistent/refractory GD, antithyroid drugs over 5 years with positive TRAb. For both TCR sequencing and RNA sequencing, RNA was extracted from PBMCs in TRIzol. Graves' disease was diagnosed according to American Thyroid Association guidelines. The patients came from an endocrinology department in Xi'an, China. From each patient, about 9.7 milliliters of peripheral blood was collected into an EDTA anticoagulant tube. PBMCs were isolated by Ficoll Paque Plus density gradient separation without further T cell sorting. An Agilent 2100 Bioanalyzer and agarose gel were used to check RNA quality, while a NanoDrop 2000 measured RNA concentration. Overall study outcomes, separate from this receptor: TRBV28, TRBJ1-2 and TRBJ2-5 were preferentially used in persistent disease, while TRBV20-1 and TRBJ2-1 were favored in newly diagnosed disease. Peripheral blood alone was examined, since thyroid tissue, which constituted the primary lesion, could not be accessed. Compared with newly diagnosed patients, patients with persistent Graves' disease had lower TCR Shannon entropy and fewer highly expanded clones, which suggests clonal expansion. Patients with persistent disease shared more public clonotypes (approximately 2,500) than newly diagnosed patients did (966). The authors noted that the small sample size was a limitation that may lower accuracy. Sequencing and analysis were restricted to the TCR beta chain.

V is pared back by 2 bases and J by 0 bases, with 8 bases lying between the germline termini. The germline V gene specifies MNHEY as CDR1 and SVGEGT as CDR2. The CDR3, from cysteine to phenylalanine, totals 15 residues. Just the 45-base CDR3 DNA is kept, in frame starting at base 1. The library relied on multiplex PCR. Sequencing relied on an Illumina HiSeq 4000. iRepertoire HTBI primers and Arm-PCR amplification of CDR3 regions were used to construct TCR beta libraries. PCR products were gel purified before sequencing. For the original study's pipeline: Gene usage analysis of CDR3 amino acid clonotypes used the approximately 56 TRBV and 12 to 15 TRBJ segments found across samples. COPE and FqMerger were used to merge filtered high-quality paired reads into contigs. Contigs were aligned with BLAST to IMGT TRBV, TRBD and TRBJ reference genes, and CDR3 was defined per IMGT. Highly expanded clones were defined as clonotypes with a frequency above 0.1%. Shannon entropy served as the measure of repertoire diversity, while the Gini coefficient captured V-J evenness. A clonotype was considered public if more than one individual shared it. The raw public data were reprocessed by TCRdb itself: fastp quality trimming at Q25, MiXCR clonotype calling, in-frame beta chains only. A single entry per CDR3 protein holds the most common genes and DNA from its merged rows. The V and J calls shown here were made by TCRdb, not taken from the authors' results. This sample is represented by 400,000 to 450,000 distinct CDR3 sequences; roughly a quarter of them were singletons. Together, the top ten hold roughly 30% of the sample.

Of note for this clonotype: Its specific antigen is unknown. Base quality data are lacking; no much larger clone is found one base away.

The chain was built from TRBV6-2 or TRBV6-3 and TRBJ1-5; TRBD1 is a weak D gene call, 5 bases matching. The receptor's source is a female donor with Graves disease. This material consisted of peripheral blood mononuclear cells (PBMCs), taken when the disease was refractory, from a patient treated with antithyroid drugs. The DNA reads as follows: TGTGCCAGCAGTTACGCAGGGAATAGCAATCAGCCCCAGCATTTT. Its amino acids are CASSYAGNSNQPQHF.